What follows are 17 T cell receptor beta chains derived from one specimen sequenced in a study of cytomegalovirus exposure and HLA in healthy donors. The primer mix had 60 Vbeta and 13 Jbeta primers. Data came from immunoSEQ multiplex PCR; TCRdb stores just in-frame clones and leaves some out. The sample records some 57,000 clones, 70% being singletons. The specimen was PBMCs. The receptors shown here come from an older woman in good health and CMV-seropositive.

The chain has TRBV4-2 and TRBJ1-3; D is unclear. The CDR3 runs to 15 residues. V lost 4 bases and J 2 bases, leaving 12 bases between the germline ends. Germline values: CDR1 LGHNA, CDR2 YNFKEQ. CDR3 sequence reads: CASSPTRRAGNTIYF. Written as DNA, the CDR3 is TGTGCCAGCAGCCCAACTCGGCGGGCTGGAAACACCATATATTTT.

This clone has a handful of counts. The chain joins TRBV29-1 to TRBJ2-7, with D tentatively TRBD1 (5 bases). This CDR3 spans 12 amino acids. Per germline, CDR1 SQVTM and CDR2 ANQGSEA. With 4 bases removed from V and 0 bases from J, the gap between germline ends came to 7 bases. CDR3 sequence: CSVVDTSYEQYF. DNA for the CDR3: TGCAGCGTTGTGGACACCTCCTACGAGCAGTACTTC.

The chain carries TRBV18 and TRBJ2-1; D not certain. V was shortened by 1 base and J by 15 bases, with 13 bases between the two germline ends. The CDR3 has 12 residues. Germline V gene data show CDR1 as KGHSH and CDR2 as LQKENI. This CDR3 reads CASSPRSEARFF. The CDR3 DNA reads TGTGCCAGCTCACCACGGTCAGAGGCCCGGTTCTTC.

This rearrangement joins TRBV2 to TRBJ1-1; a weak D match, TRBD1 (5 bases). Germline loops: CDR1 SNHLY, CDR2 FYNNEI. The V end lost 7 bases, the J end lost 1 base, and 10 bases lay between the germline ends. The CDR3 totals 13 residues. DNA for the CDR3: TGTGCCAGCATGGGGGGTAGGAACACTGAAGCTTTCTTT. As protein: CASMGGRNTEAFF.

The chain is built from TRBV12-5 and TRBJ2-3; TRBD1 aligns across 11 bases. CDR3 length equals 15 residues. Germline-derived CDR1 and CDR2 are LGHNT and FRNRAP. V gave up 5 bases and J gave up 6 bases; unmatched junction bases: 7. The CDR3 region has the DNA TGTGCTAGTGGTGCGGACAGGGGGCTCGACGATACGCAGTATTTT. Its translation is CASGADRGLDDTQYF.

The chain employs TRBV14 and TRBJ2-7, with 7 bases fitting TRBD1. CDR3 size: 14 residues. V lost 1 base and J lost 8; bases outside the gene matches: 8. Per the germline V gene, CDR1 is SGHDN and CDR2 is FVKESK. Written as DNA, the CDR3 is TGTGCCAGCAGCCAAGTTGCAGGGGGTGTCAAGCAGTACTTC. The encoded protein is CASSQVAGGVKQYF.

This chain links TRBV6-1 with TRBJ2-5; TRBD2 might be the D (5 bases). The CDR3 is 16 residues long. Germline loops: CDR1 MNHNS, CDR2 SASEGT. The ends were cut back, 2 bases at V and 3 bases at J, with 16 bases in the middle. The CDR3 DNA follows: TGTGCCAGCAGTGAATATCTGATAGTGGGAGAAGAGACCCAGTACTTC. Translated, it gives CASSEYLIVGEETQYF.

In its sample, this clone was seen a few times. The V and J genes are TRBV7-2 and TRBJ2-3; 9 bases agree with TRBD2. J was trimmed by 8 bases and V by 7 bases; bases with no gene match: 13. This CDR3 is built from 15 residues. Germline CDR1 SGHTA, CDR2 FQGNSA. CDR3 nucleotide sequence: TGTGCCAGCACCTGGGGGGCTAGCGGGGCGGGTACGCAGTATTTT. This encodes CASTWGASGAGTQYF. The full variable domain, with the rest looked up from reference TRBV7-2 and TRBJ2-3, is GAGVSQSPSNKVTEKGKDVELRCDPISGHTALYWYRQSLGQGLEFLIYFQGNSAPDKSGLPSDRFSAERTGGSVSTLTIQRTQQEDSAVYLCASTWGASGAGTQYFGPGTRLTVL.

This clone was detected only once. This chain uses TRBV7-2 with TRBJ1-1; unclear D gene. CDR1 SGHTA and CDR2 FQGNSA come from the germline V gene. Trimming removed 5 bases from V and 6 bases from J, with 16 bases in between. The CDR3 is 14 amino acids. The CDR3 nucleotides read TGTGCCAGCAGCCCCGCGGCCCCTCCCGCTGAAGCTTTCTTT. This translates into CASSPAAPPAEAFF.

The chain carries TRBV6-1 and TRBJ2-5; D is perhaps TRBD2 (6 bases). The CDR3 is 16 amino acids. Trimming removed 0 bases at V and 1 base at J, with 12 bases between. The germline CDR1 and CDR2 sequences are MNHNS and SASEGT. The CDR3 DNA reads TGTGCCAGCAGTGAAGCGGGGTGGGAGGCCCAAGAGACCCAGTACTTC. Translating it yields CASSEAGWEAQETQYF.

The V gene is TRBV5-1, the J gene TRBJ1-1, with D uncertain. Trimming pared 0 bases from V and 0 bases from J, leaving 12 bases between. The CDR3 has 16 residues. Germline loops: CDR1 SGHRS, CDR2 YFSETQ. The CDR3 DNA is TGCGCCAGCAGCTTGGAGGGCGGACTTTTGAACACTGAAGCTTTCTTT. It encodes CASSLEGGLLNTEAFF.

CDR3 nucleotides: TGTGCCAGCAGCTACGACAGGGGGAGTTATGATGGCTACACCTTC. Translating gives CASSYDRGSYDGYTF. The chain combines TRBV7-2 with TRBJ1-2; 9 bases fit TRBD1. This CDR3 is built from 15 residues. The germline V gene encodes CDR1 SGHTA and CDR2 FQGNSA. V gave up 4 bases and J gave up 6 bases; unmatched junction bases: 9. Complete variable domain (other parts from reference TRBV7-2 and TRBJ1-2): GAGVSQSPSNKVTEKGKDVELRCDPISGHTALYWYRQSLGQGLEFLIYFQGNSAPDKSGLPSDRFSAERTGGSVSTLTIQRTQQEDSAVYLCASSYDRGSYDGYTFGSGTRLTVV.

This chain joins TRBV18 and TRBJ2-1; 10 positions agree with TRBD2. Germline values: CDR1 KGHSH, CDR2 LQKENI. The V and J ends lost 4 bases and 11 bases, in that order; junction bases with no gene match: 8. The CDR3 runs 14 residues. Here the CDR3 reads CASSLGLAEPQQFF. Written as DNA, the CDR3 is TGTGCCAGCTCACTCGGACTAGCGGAACCCCAGCAGTTCTTC.

The chain links TRBV7-2 to TRBJ2-3; 8 bases fit TRBD2. Per germline, CDR1 SGHTA and CDR2 FQGNSA. After removal of 2 bases from V and 2 bases from J, the junction contained 3 bases not matched to a gene. CDR3 size: 15 residues. The CDR3 is CASSLQRGSTDTQYF. CDR3 nucleotides: TGTGCCAGCAGCTTACAGCGGGGGTCCACAGATACGCAGTATTTT.

The chain employs TRBV7-2 and TRBJ2-7; the match to TRBD1 covers 7 bases. Germline values: CDR1 SGHTA, CDR2 FQGNSA. V trimming: 5 bases; J trimming: 1 base; junction bases outside the gene matches: 8. The CDR3 spans 15 residues. CDR3 in amino acids: CASSQGLGQSYEQYF. DNA of the CDR3: TGTGCCAGCAGCCAAGGGCTGGGACAGTCCTACGAGCAGTACTTC.

This chain joins TRBV5-1 and TRBJ2-7; D is ambiguous. Trimming took off 0 bases at V and 2 bases at J, with 9 bases between the two ends. The germline V gene encodes CDR1 SGHRS and CDR2 YFSETQ. The CDR3 spans 14 residues. Here the CDR3 DNA reads TGCGCCAGCAGCTTGGGCGTTGATACCTACGAGCAGTACTTC. It specifies CASSLGVDTYEQYF.

This chain uses TRBV28 with TRBJ1-1; 7 nucleotides match TRBD1. CDR1 is MDHEN and CDR2 is SYDVKM in the germline V gene. The CDR3 is 16 residues long. Trimming at V came to 6 bases and at J to 0 bases, leaving 10 bases not matched to a gene. The CDR3 DNA reads TGTGCCAGCAGGGAATACGGACAGGCGTTGAACACTGAAGCTTTCTTT. As protein: CASREYGQALNTEAFF.